The table lists the clone carrying this T cell receptor beta chain with many counts. The antigen is undetermined. The sample belongs to a study of breast tumors, draining lymph nodes, adjacent tissues. General study results and limits: Tumor repertoires ranked between lymph nodes and nontumor tissue in diversity, with V and J gene preferences. Data fit most tumor T cells coming from lymph node, expanding in tumor.

Axillary draining lymph nodes of breast cancer patients supplied the node samples. MiXCR was run by TCRdb on the multiplex PCR reads, yielding one entry per CDR3 protein. The table includes approximately 130,000 distinct CDR3 sequences, approximately 20% detected once. Germline values: CDR1 SGHNT, CDR2 YENEEA. V was cut by 0 bases and J by 5 bases, with 13 bases left in between. This CDR3 is 16 amino acids long. The sequenced sample consisted of axillary lymph node tissue. The source is a female donor with breast cancer. Some clones in this sample may be carry-over from other donors' samples. The chain couples TRBV11-3 to TRBJ2-2; a possible D gene is TRBD2 (5 bases). CDR3 nucleotides: TGTGCCAGCAGCTTAGATTCCGGGATTAGGACCGGGGAGCTGTTTTTT. It codes for CASSLDSGIRTGELFF.